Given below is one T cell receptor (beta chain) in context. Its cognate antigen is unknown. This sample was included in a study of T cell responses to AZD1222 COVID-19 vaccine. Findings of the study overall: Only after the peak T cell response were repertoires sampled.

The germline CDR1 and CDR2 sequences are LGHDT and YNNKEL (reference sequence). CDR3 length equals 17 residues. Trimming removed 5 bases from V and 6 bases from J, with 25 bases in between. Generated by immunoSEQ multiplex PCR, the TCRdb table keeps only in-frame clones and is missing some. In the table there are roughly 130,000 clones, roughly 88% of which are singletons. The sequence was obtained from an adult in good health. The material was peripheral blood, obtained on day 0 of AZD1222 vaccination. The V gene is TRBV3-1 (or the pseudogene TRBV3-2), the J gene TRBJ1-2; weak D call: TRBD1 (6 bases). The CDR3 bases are TGTGCCAGCAGCAAGAAGGGGGATGGGGGGCGCATCAATGGCTACACCTTC. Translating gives CASSKKGDGGRINGYTF.